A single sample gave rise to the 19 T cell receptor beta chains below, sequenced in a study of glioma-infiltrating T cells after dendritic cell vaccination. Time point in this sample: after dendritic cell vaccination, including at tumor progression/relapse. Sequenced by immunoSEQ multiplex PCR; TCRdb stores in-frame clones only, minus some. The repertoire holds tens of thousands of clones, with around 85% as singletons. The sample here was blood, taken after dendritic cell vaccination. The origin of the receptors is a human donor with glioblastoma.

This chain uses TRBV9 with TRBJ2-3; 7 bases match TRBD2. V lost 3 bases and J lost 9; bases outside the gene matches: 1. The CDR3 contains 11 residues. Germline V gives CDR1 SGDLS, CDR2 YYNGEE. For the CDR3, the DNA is TGTGCCAGCAGCGCGGGGGGAACGCAGTATTTT. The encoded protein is CASSAGGTQYF.

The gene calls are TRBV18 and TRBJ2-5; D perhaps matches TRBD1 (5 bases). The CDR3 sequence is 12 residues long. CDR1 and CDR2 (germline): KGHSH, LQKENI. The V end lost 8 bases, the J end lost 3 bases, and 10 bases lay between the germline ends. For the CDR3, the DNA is TGTGCCAGCAAAACAGGAGAAGAGACCCAGTACTTC. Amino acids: CASKTGEETQYF.

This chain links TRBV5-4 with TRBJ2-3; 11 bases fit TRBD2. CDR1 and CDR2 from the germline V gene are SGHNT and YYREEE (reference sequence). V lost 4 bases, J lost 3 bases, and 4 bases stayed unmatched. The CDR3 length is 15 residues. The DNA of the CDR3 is TGTGCCAGCAGCACTAGCGGGAGAAAGACAGATACGCAGTATTTT. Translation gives CASSTSGRKTDTQYF.

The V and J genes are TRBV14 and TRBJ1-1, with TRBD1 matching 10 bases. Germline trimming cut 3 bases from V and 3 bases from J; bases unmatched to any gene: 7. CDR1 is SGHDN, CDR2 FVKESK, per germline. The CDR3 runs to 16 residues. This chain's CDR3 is CASSQGTGVIDTEAFF. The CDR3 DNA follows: TGTGCCAGCAGCCAGGGGACAGGGGTTATTGACACTGAAGCTTTCTTT.

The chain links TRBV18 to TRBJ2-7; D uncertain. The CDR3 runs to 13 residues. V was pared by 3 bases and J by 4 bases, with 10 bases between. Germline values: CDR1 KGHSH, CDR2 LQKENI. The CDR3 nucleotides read TGTGCCAGCTCACCTGACATCGATTACGAGCAGTACTTC. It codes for CASSPDIDYEQYF.

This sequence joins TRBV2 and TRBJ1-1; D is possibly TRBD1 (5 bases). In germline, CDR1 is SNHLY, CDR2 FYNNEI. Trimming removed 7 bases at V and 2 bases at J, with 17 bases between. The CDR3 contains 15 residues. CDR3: CASKWRTGTNTEAFF. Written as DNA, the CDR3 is TGTGCCAGCAAATGGCGTACAGGAACTAACACTGAAGCTTTCTTT.

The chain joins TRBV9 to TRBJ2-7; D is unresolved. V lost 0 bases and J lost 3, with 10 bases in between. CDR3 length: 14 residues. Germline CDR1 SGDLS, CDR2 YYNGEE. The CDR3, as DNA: TGTGCCAGCAGCGTAGGAGGAGACGACTACGAGCAGTACTTC. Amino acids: CASSVGGDDYEQYF. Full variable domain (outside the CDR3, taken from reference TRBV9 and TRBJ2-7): DSGVTQTPKHLITATGQRVTLRCSPRSGDLSVYWYQQSLDQGLQFLIQYYNGEERAKGNILERFSAQQFPDLHSELNLSSLELGDSALYFCASSVGGDDYEQYFGPGTRLTVT.

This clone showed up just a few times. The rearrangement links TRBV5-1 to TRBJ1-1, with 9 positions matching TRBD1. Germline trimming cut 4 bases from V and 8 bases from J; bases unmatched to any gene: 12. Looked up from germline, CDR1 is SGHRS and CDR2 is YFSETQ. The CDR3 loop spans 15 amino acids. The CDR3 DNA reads TGCGCCAGCAGCGGACGACAGGGGGGGCGTTCCGAAGCTTTCTTT. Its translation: CASSGRQGGRSEAFF.

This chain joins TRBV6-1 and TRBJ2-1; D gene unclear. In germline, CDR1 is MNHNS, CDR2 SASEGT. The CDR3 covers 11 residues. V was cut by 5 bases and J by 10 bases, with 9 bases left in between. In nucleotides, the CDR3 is TGTGCCAGCAGTCTCCCTAGGGAGCAGTTCTTC. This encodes CASSLPREQFF.

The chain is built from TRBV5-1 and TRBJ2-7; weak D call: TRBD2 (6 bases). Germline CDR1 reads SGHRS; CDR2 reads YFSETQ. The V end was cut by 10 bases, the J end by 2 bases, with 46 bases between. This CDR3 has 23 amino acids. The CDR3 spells CAYQNPGLAIFYRRSFGTYEQYF. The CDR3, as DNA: TGCGCCTATCAGAACCCGGGCCTAGCGATCTTTTATAGAAGATCGTTCGGGACCTACGAGCAGTACTTC.

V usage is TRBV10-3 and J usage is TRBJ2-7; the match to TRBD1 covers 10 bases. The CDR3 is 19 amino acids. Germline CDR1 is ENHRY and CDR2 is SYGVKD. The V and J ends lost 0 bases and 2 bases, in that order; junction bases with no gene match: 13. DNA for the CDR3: TGTGCCATCAGTGAGTCGACGGTTATTCGCGGACAGGGGGCCTACGAGCAGTACTTC. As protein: CAISESTVIRGQGAYEQYF.

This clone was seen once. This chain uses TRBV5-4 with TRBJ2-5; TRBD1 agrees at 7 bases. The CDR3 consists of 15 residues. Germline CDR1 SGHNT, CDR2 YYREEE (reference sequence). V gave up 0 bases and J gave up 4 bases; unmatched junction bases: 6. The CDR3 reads CASSLGYRGAETQYF. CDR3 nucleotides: TGTGCCAGCAGCTTGGGGTACAGGGGTGCAGAGACCCAGTACTTC. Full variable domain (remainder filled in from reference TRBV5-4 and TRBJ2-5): ETGVTQSPTHLIKTRGQQVTLRCSSQSGHNTVSWYQQALGQGPQFIFQYYREEENGRGNFPPRFSGLQFPNYSSELNVNALELDDSALYLCASSLGYRGAETQYFGPGTRLLVL.

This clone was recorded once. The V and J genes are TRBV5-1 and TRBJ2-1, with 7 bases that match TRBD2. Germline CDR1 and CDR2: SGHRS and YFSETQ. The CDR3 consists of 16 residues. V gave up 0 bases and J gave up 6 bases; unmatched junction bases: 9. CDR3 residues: CASSLALAGVANEQFF. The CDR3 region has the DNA TGCGCCAGCAGCTTGGCCCTGGCGGGAGTGGCCAATGAGCAGTTCTTC.

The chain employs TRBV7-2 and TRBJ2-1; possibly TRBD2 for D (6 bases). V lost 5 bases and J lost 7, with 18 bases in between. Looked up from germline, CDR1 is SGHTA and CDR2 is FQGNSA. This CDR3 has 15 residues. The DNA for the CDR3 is TGTGCCAGCAGCCAAGACAACCCCCGGGAGAATGAGCAGTTCTTC. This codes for CASSQDNPRENEQFF.

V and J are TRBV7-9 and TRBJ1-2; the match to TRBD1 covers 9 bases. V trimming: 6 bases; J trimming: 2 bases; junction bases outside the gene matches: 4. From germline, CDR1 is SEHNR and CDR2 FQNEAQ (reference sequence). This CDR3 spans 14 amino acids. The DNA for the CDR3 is TGTGCCAGCAGGAGCGGGACAGGGAACTATGGCTACACCTTC. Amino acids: CASRSGTGNYGYTF.

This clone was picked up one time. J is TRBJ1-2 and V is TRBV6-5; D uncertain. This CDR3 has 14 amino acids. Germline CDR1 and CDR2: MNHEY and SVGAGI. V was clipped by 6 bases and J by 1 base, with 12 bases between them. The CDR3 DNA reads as TGTGCCAGCAGATCCTCTAGATATAACTATGGCTACACCTTC. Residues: CASRSSRYNYGYTF.

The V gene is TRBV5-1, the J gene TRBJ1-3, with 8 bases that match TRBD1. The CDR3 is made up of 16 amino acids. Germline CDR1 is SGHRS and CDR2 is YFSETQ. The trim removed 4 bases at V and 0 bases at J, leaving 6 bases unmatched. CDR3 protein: CASSHGTGSSGNTIYF. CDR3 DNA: TGCGCCAGCAGCCACGGGACAGGCAGCTCTGGAAACACCATATATTTT.

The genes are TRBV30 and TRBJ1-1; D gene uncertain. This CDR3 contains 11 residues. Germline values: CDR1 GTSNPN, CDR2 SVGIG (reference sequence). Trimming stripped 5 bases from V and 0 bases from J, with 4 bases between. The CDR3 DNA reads TGTGCCTGGGCGATGAACACTGAAGCTTTCTTT. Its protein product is CAWAMNTEAFF.

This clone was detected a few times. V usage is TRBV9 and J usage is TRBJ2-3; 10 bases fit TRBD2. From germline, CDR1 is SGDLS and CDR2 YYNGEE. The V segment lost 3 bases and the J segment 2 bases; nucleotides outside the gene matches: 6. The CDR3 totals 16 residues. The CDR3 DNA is TGTGCCAGCAGCGGAACTGGACTAGCGGTCACAGATACGCAGTATTTT. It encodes CASSGTGLAVTDTQYF.